This entry is about one TCR beta chain. Sequenced by immunoSEQ multiplex PCR; TCRdb stores in-frame clones only, minus some. The data contain around 50,000 clones, 65% to 90% of them singletons. This specimen belongs to a study of control samples from healthy donors and cancer patients. Germline assignment: CDR1 SGHVS and CDR2 FNYEAQ. The V gene lost 5 bases and the J gene lost 5 bases, with 12 bases spanning the gap. This CDR3 has 14 residues. The receptor was derived from a woman in her fifties or sixties with lung cancer. Sequenced material: PBMCs. The chain is built from TRBV7-6 and TRBJ2-2; D not certain. Here the CDR3 reads CASSHAAATGELFF. The CDR3 DNA is TGTGCCAGCAGCCACGCCGCCGCTACCGGGGAGCTGTTTTTT.